These T cell receptor beta chains were read from a single sample in a study of T-cell reconstitution after alpha-beta-depleted transplantation in children. TCRdb processed the PCR reads anew with MiXCR; each CDR3 protein has one entry. The sample yields approximately 400,000 distinct CDR3 sequences, roughly a tenth seen once. The source material was PBMCs from the stem cell graft donor, sampled from the stem cell graft. The receptors originated from a human donor who donated a stem cell graft to a child with acute myeloid leukemia. CDR3s include the opening cysteine and the closing phenylalanine or tryptophan. Each record gives: CDR3 length, V gene, clone size, J gene, D gene, CDR3 protein, CDR3 DNA. The D gene is left open where the match is weak. Some rows mark clone size as missing; the rest say once, few, many or name a class of expanded clone.

>16|TRBV18|-|TRBJ1-4|TRBD1
CASSPGQPTTNEKLFF
TGTGCCAGCTCACCGGGACAGCCTACAACTAATGAAAAACTGTTTTTT
>15|TRBV5-5|many|TRBJ2-4|-
CASSLRSGAKNIQYF
TGTGCCAGCAGCTTGCGGTCAGGGGCCAAAAACATTCAGTACTTC
>15|TRBV4-1|-|TRBJ2-1|TRBD2
CASTPGLADYNEQFF
TGCGCCAGCACCCCAGGACTAGCGGATTACAATGAGCAGTTCTTC
>17|TRBV5-1|few|TRBJ2-1|TRBD2
CASSLDGLAGAENEQFF
TGCGCCAGCAGCTTGGACGGACTAGCGGGGGCCGAAAATGAGCAGTTCTTC
>16|TRBV6-1|-|TRBJ1-4|-
CASSEMRVATNEKLFF
TGTGCCAGCAGTGAAATGAGGGTTGCAACTAATGAAAAACTGTTTTTT
>13|TRBV29-1|few|TRBJ2-7|-
CSVYRDTVFEQYF
TGCAGCGTGTACCGGGACACCGTCTTCGAGCAGTACTTC
>11|TRBV6-5|few|TRBJ2-2|-
CAIIGGGELFF
TGTGCCATCATAGGGGGGGGGGAGCTGTTTTTT
>14|TRBV6-4|many|TRBJ2-1|-
CASSRDGLYNEQFF
TGTGCCAGCAGTCGGGACGGCTTATACAATGAGCAGTTCTTC
>14|TRBV20-1|-|TRBJ2-5|-
CSARGTSYQETQYF
TGCAGTGCTAGAGGGACCTCGTACCAAGAGACCCAGTACTTC
>16|TRBV4-1|few|TRBJ1-4|TRBD1
CASSQRQGSTNEKLFF
TGCGCCAGCAGCCAAAGACAGGGCTCGACTAATGAAAAACTGTTTTTT
>13|TRBV29-1|many|TRBJ1-1|-
CSVADARSTEAFF
TGCAGCGTTGCCGACGCCCGGAGCACTGAAGCTTTCTTT
>15|TRBV20-1|few|TRBJ2-5|TRBD2
CSARASSGIQETQYF
TGCAGTGCTAGAGCATCGAGCGGGATTCAAGAGACCCAGTACTTC
>16|TRBV15|-|TRBJ2-1|TRBD1
CATSRDRMGQLNEQFF
TGTGCCACCAGCAGAGACAGAATGGGACAGCTTAATGAGCAGTTCTTC
>16|TRBV5-1|few|TRBJ1-4|TRBD1
CASSLSSGTGAEKLFF
TGCGCCAGCAGCTTGTCATCCGGGACAGGGGCCGAAAAACTGTTTTTT
>13|TRBV29-1|-|TRBJ2-2|-
CSVDWGTGGELFF
TGCAGCGTTGATTGGGGAACTGGGGGGGAGCTGTTTTTT
>15|TRBV4-3|many|TRBJ2-7|TRBD1
CASSQEGTVIYEQYF
TGCGCCAGCAGCCAAGAGGGGACAGTGATCTACGAGCAGTACTTC
>14|TRBV15|-|TRBJ2-5|-
CATSERRGLETQYF
TGTGCCACCAGCGAAAGACGGGGTTTGGAGACCCAGTACTTC
>15|TRBV5-1|few|TRBJ1-2|TRBD1
CASSLAGTENYGYTF
TGCGCCAGCAGCCTGGCCGGGACAGAAAACTATGGCTACACCTTC
>16|TRBV6-5|few|TRBJ1-3|-
CASSYYGGAPGNTIYF
TGTGCCAGCAGTTACTACGGGGGCGCACCTGGAAACACCATATATTTT
>21|TRBV29-1|-|TRBJ2-1|TRBD2
CSVEDLPPGTSGGSSYNEQFF
TGCAGCGTTGAAGATCTTCCCCCCGGGACTAGCGGGGGGAGCTCCTACAATGAGCAGTTCTTC
>16|TRBV4-1|-|TRBJ2-1|TRBD1
CASSQDRTTGRNEQFF
TGCGCCAGCAGCCAAGATCGCACGACAGGGCGCAATGAGCAGTTCTTC
>14|TRBV10-3|many|TRBJ1-2|TRBD1
CASNRDRVNYGYTF
TGTGCCAGCAACCGGGACAGGGTAAACTATGGCTACACCTTC
>17|TRBV12-3/TRBV12-4|-|TRBJ1-5|TRBD1
CASSLAGGGGLNQPQHF
TGTGCCAGCAGTTTAGCCGGGGGAGGGGGCCTGAATCAGCCCCAGCATTTT
>14|TRBV7-9|-|TRBJ2-7|TRBD1
CASIPGQGIYEQYF
TGTGCCAGCATCCCGGGACAGGGGATATACGAGCAGTACTTC
>17|TRBV20-1|few|TRBJ2-6|TRBD1
CSALAGQGVSGANVLTF
TGCAGTGCGCTAGCGGGACAGGGGGTCTCTGGGGCCAACGTCCTGACTTTC
>17|TRBV5-1|few|TRBJ2-6|TRBD2
CASSFSGISSGANVLTF
TGCGCCAGCAGTTTTAGCGGGATATCCTCTGGGGCCAACGTCCTGACTTTC
>18|TRBV6-2/TRBV6-3|-|TRBJ2-7|TRBD2
CASSYSILLAGDGYEQYF
TGTGCCAGCAGTTACTCGATTTTGCTAGCGGGAGACGGCTACGAGCAGTACTTC
>16|TRBV20-1|many|TRBJ2-1|TRBD2
CSARDPSGSAYNEQFF
TGCAGTGCTAGAGACCCTAGCGGGAGCGCCTACAATGAGCAGTTCTTC
>16|TRBV4-1|few|TRBJ2-7|TRBD2
CASSLRLAEGYYEQYF
TGCGCCAGCAGCCTACGACTAGCGGAGGGCTACTACGAGCAGTACTTC
>16|TRBV20-1|-|TRBJ1-4|-
CSARAPRGDRGEKPFF
TGCAGTGCTAGAGCGCCCCGTGGGGATCGCGGAGAAAAACCGTTTTTT